This paragraph reports one T cell receptor beta chain. The data were taken from a study of cytomegalovirus exposure and HLA in healthy donors. This CDR3 comprises 18 residues. The germline gives CDR1 SSHAT, CDR2 FNYEAQ (reference sequence). The trim removed 5 bases at V and 2 bases at J, leaving 15 bases unmatched. The roughly 120-subject validation cohort, separate from the approximately 640-subject first cohort, included the donors. Clones were read by immunoSEQ multiplex PCR, and TCRdb kept only the in-frame ones, dropping some. The repertoire holds tens of thousands of clones, with 85% to 95% as singletons.

The TCR sequence derives from a man aged 18 to 30 in good health and CMV-seronegative. Sequenced input: PBMCs. This chain connects TRBV7-7 to TRBJ2-1; 7 positions agree with TRBD1. The CDR3 nucleotides are TGTGCCAGCAGCCCAAGCCCTGACAGGGTCGTCCCCTACAATGAGCAGTTCTTC. Its translation: CASSPSPDRVVPYNEQFF.